This T cell receptor (beta chain) was sequenced in a study of cytomegalovirus exposure and HLA in healthy donors. The wider study: Counted in an early data release were approximately 85 million unique TCRs from HLA-typed donors. General observations from the study: Most observed TCR sequences were rare, whereas some public TCRs were detected in many donors. Equally common other TCR beta chains were less clonally expanded than HLA-associated ones, a later analysis found. The study had only CMV serostatus as immune exposure information.

The PCR employed 60 Vbeta primers together with 13 Jbeta primers. The protocol was immunoSEQ multiplex PCR, while the TCRdb copy is restricted to in-frame clones and leaves out a portion. The data contain 150,000 to 180,000 clones, 80% of them singletons. V lost 4 bases and J lost 0, with 13 bases in between. Germline CDR1 is LNHDA and CDR2 is SQIVND (reference sequence). This CDR3 is 16 amino acids long. Comments on this clone: Its target is unknown. At the DNA level, this CDR3 is encoded by other sequences in the same sample as well.

The sequencing sample was made of PBMCs. The chain links TRBV19 to TRBJ1-5; D possibly corresponds to TRBD1 (5 bases). The clonotype comes from a young man in good health and CMV-seropositive. CDR3 sequence reads: CASSTGFSYSNQPQHF. The CDR3 bases are TGTGCCAGTAGTACAGGGTTCTCGTATAGCAATCAGCCCCAGCATTTT.